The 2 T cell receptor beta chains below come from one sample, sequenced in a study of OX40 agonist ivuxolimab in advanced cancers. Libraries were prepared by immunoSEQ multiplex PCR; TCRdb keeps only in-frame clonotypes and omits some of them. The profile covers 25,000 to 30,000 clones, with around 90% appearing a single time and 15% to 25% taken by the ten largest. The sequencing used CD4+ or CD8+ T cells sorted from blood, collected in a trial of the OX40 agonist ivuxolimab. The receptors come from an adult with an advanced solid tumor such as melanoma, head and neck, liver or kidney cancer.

The CDR3 nucleotides are TGTGCCAGCAGCTCCAATTACGAGCAGTACTTC. This encodes CASSSNYEQYF. The J gene is TRBJ2-7, the V gene TRBV7-9; D is unresolved. The length of the CDR3 is 11 residues. Trimming left V 4 bases short and J 4 bases short, with 5 bases between. The germline V gene encodes CDR1 SEHNR and CDR2 FQNEAQ (reference sequence).

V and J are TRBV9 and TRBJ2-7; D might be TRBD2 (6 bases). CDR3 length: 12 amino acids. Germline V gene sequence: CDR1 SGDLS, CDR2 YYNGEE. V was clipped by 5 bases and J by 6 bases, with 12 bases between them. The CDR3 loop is CASSNLRGEQYF. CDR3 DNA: TGTGCCAGCAGTAATTTGCGGGGCGAGCAGTACTTC.